Detailed here is one T cell receptor beta chain. Antigen unknown. The table came from immunoSEQ multiplex PCR; TCRdb's copy has only in-frame clones and leaves some out. The sample yields about 20,000 clones, roughly three quarters seen once. This record comes from a study of neoadjuvant nivolumab and ipilimumab in lung cancer. Notes on the study in general: TCR receptors were sequenced in few samples. TCR richness and clonality were higher in tumors than adjacent uninvolved lung. Only two of four nivolumab-treated tumors gained richness and clonality by surgery.

This CDR3 is 11 amino acids long. The germline gives CDR1 MNHNS, CDR2 SASEGT. Trimming stripped 7 bases from V and 5 bases from J, with 9 bases between. This sequence was found in an adult with non-small cell lung cancer. The chain combines TRBV6-1 with TRBJ2-7; D may correspond to TRBD1 or TRBD2 (5 bases each). The sequencing here drew on tumor tissue, taken after neoadjuvant nivolumab, alone or with ipilimumab, at or shortly before surgery. CDR3 nucleotides: TGTGCCAGCAAGATGGGGGACGAGCAGTACTTC. Translation gives CASKMGDEQYF.